The clone carrying this T cell receptor (beta chain) has a handful of counts. Its antigen is currently unknown. Between the trimmed V and J ends, which lost 3 bases and 6 bases, there was a span of 10 bases. The CDR3 has 13 residues. CDR1 is SGHNT, CDR2 YENEEA, per germline. The sample originates from a study of T cells in Graves' hyperthyroidism and ophthalmopathy. Overall study results and limits: Appearing also in blood were most of the thyroid clonotypes expanded above 0.001.

The CDR3 regions of TCR beta were amplified from RNA transcripts. With the HTBI primer set, the TCR CDR3 went through a first round of RT-PCR. MiXCR was run by TCRdb on the multiplex PCR reads, yielding one entry per CDR3 protein. The table lists hundreds of thousands of distinct CDR3 sequences, around 20% of them singletons, with 47% in the top ten. The receptor comes from a man aged 35 to 55 with Graves' ophthalmopathy. Source material: blood. This sequence joins TRBV11-3 and TRBJ2-3; D possibly uses TRBD1 or TRBD2 (5 bases each). The CDR3: CASSFEGRDTQYF. The DNA of the CDR3 is TGTGCCAGCAGCTTCGAGGGGCGGGATACGCAGTATTTT. Filled out from reference TRBV11-3 and TRBJ2-3, the complete variable domain reads EAGVVQSPRYKIIEKKQPVAFWCNPISGHNTLYWYLQNLGQGPELLIRYENEEAVDDSQLPKDRFSAERLKGVDSTLKIQPAELGDSAVYLCASSFEGRDTQYFGPGTRLTVL.